This T cell receptor beta chain emerged from a study of regulatory T cells in long-lasting Graves disease. Study-level information: The definition of persistent Graves' disease was over 5 years of antithyroid drugs with positive TSH receptor antibodies.

The authors built TCR beta libraries using iRepertoire HTBI primers and Arm-PCR of CDR3 regions. One entry per CDR3 protein, called by TCRdb with MiXCR from the multiplex PCR reads. The sample yields a few hundred thousand distinct CDR3 sequences, around a quarter seen once. Time point here: persistent/refractory GD, antithyroid drugs over 5 years with positive TRAb. The TCR library was prepared using RNA isolated from PBMCs. The CDR3 length is 14 residues. Germline V CDR1 and CDR2: SNHLY, FYNNEI. The V and J ends lost 6 bases and 7 bases respectively, with 16 bases between them. The sequenced sample was peripheral blood mononuclear cells (PBMCs), obtained when the disease was refractory, from a patient treated with antithyroid drugs. The sequence came from a female donor with Graves disease. The chain joins TRBV2 to TRBJ2-1; perhaps TRBD2 as D (5 bases). CDR3 protein: CASSSRASRNEQFF. CDR3 sequence (DNA): TGTGCCAGCAGCTCCCGGGCTAGCAGGAATGAGCAGTTCTTC.